The present T cell receptor (beta chain) was sequenced within a study of T cells of healthy individuals. TCRdb re-called the 5' RACE reads with MiXCR, one entry per CDR3 protein. The repertoire includes around 100,000 distinct CDR3 sequences, approximately 16% of them detected once, and roughly 6.1% sits in the top ten. In germline, CDR1 is LGHNA, CDR2 YSLEER. This CDR3 has 15 residues. Trimming took off 4 bases at V and 1 base at J, with 8 bases between the two ends. The chain is built from TRBV4-3 and TRBJ2-6; no definite D call. This receptor was taken from a human donor in good health. For the CDR3, the DNA is TGCGCCAGCAGCCCGGTGGGGTCTGGGGCCAACGTCCTGACTTTC. Residues: CASSPVGSGANVLTF.